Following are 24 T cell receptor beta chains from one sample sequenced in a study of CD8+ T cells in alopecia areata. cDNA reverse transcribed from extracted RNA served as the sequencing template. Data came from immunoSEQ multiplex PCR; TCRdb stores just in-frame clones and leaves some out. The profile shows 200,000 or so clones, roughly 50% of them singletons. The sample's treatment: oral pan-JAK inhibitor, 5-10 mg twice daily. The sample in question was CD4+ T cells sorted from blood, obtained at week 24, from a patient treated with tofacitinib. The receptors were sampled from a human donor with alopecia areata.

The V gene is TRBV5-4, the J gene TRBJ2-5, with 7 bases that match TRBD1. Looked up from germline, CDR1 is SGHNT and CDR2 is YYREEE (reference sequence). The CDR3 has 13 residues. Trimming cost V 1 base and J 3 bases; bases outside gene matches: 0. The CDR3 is CASSLTGEETQYF. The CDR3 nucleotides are TGTGCCAGCAGCTTGACAGGGGAAGAGACCCAGTACTTC.

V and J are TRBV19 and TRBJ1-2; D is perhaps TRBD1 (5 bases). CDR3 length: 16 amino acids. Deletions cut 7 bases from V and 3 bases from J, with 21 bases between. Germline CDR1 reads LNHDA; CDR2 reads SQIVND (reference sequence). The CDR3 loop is CASTGGAGAGDYGYTF. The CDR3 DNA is TGTGCCAGTACCGGAGGGGCTGGGGCCGGGGACTATGGCTACACCTTC.

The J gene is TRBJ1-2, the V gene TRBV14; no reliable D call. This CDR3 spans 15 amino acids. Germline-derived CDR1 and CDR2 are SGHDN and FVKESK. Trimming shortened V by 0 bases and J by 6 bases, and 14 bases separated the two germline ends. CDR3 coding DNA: TGTGCCAGCAGCCAAGATTTGCCCAAGGAGGATGGCTACACCTTC. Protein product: CASSQDLPKEDGYTF.

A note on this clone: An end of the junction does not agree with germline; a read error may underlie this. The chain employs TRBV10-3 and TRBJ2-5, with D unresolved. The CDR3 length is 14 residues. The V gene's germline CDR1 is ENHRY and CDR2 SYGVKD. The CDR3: CAISANSPQETQYF. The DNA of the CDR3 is TGTGCCATTAGTGCTAATAGCCCGCAAGAGACCCAGTACTTC.

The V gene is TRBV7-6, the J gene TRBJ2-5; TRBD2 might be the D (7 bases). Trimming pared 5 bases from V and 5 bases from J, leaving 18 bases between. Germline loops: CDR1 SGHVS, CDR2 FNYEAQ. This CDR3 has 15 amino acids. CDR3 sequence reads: CASSQMAGEGETQYF. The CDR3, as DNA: TGTGCCAGCAGCCAAATGGCAGGGGAGGGGGAGACCCAGTACTTC.

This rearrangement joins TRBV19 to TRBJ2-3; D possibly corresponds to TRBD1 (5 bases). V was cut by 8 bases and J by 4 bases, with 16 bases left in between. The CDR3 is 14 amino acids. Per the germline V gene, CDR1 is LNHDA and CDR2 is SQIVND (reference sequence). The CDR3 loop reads CASRGRANSDTQYF. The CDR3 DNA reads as TGTGCCAGTCGTGGCAGGGCCAATTCAGATACGCAGTATTTT.

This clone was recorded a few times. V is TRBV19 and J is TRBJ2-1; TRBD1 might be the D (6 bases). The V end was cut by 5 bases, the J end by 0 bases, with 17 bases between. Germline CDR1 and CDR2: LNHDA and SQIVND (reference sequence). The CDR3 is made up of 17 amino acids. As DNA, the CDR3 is TGTGCCAGTAGTGAATCCAAGACAGGCAACTCCTACAATGAGCAGTTCTTC. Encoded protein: CASSESKTGNSYNEQFF.

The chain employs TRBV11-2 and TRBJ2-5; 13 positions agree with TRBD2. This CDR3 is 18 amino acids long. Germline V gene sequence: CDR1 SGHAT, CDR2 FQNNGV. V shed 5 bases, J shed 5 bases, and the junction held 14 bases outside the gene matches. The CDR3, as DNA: TGTGCCAGCAGCCCCAGACTAGCGGGGGGCACGGCTTGGGAGACCCAGTACTTC. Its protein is CASSPRLAGGTAWETQYF.

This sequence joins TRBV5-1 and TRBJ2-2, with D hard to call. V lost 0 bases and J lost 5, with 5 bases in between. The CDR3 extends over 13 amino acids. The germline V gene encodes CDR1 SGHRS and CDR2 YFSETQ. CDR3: CASSLGRTGELFF. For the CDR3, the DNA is TGCGCCAGCAGCTTGGGAAGAACCGGGGAGCTGTTTTTT. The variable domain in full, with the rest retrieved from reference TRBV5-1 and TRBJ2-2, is KAGVTQTPRYLIKTRGQQVTLSCSPISGHRSVSWYQQTPGQGLQFLFEYFSETQRNKGNFPGRFSGRQFSNSRSEMNVSTLELGDSALYLCASSLGRTGELFFGEGSRLTVL.

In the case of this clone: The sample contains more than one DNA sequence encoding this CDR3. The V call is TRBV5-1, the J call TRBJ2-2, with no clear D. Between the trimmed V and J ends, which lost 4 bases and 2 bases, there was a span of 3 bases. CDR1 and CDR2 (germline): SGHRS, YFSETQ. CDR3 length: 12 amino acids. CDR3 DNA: TGCGCCAGCAGCCTTAACACCGGGGAGCTGTTTTTT. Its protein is CASSLNTGELFF. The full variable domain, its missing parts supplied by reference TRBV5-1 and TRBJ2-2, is KAGVTQTPRYLIKTRGQQVTLSCSPISGHRSVSWYQQTPGQGLQFLFEYFSETQRNKGNFPGRFSGRQFSNSRSEMNVSTLELGDSALYLCASSLNTGELFFGEGSRLTVL.

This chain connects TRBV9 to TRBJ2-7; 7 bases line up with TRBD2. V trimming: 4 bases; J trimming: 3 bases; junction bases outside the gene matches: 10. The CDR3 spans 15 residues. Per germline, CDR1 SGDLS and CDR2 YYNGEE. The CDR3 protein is CASSPGGTRLYEQYF. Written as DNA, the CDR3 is TGTGCCAGCAGCCCCGGGGGGACCCGGCTCTACGAGCAGTACTTC.

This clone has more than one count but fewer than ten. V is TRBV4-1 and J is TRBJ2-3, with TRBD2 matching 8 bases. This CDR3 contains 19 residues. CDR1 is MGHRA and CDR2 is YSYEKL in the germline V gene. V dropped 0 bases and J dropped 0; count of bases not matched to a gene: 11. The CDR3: CASSQDRREGPTSTDTQYF. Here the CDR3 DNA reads TGCGCCAGCAGCCAAGATCGACGGGAGGGGCCAACGAGCACAGATACGCAGTATTTT.

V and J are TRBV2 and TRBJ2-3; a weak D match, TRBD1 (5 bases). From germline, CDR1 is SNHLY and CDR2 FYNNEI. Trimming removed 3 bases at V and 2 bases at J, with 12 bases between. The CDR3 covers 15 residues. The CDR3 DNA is TGTGCCAGCAGTGAGGCAGGGAAGTTCACAGATACGCAGTATTTT. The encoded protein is CASSEAGKFTDTQYF.

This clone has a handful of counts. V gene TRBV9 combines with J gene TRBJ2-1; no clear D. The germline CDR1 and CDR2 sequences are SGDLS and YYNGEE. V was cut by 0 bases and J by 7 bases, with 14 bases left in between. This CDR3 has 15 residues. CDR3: CASSVGGHPLNEQFF. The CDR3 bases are TGTGCCAGCAGCGTAGGGGGTCACCCTTTGAATGAGCAGTTCTTC.

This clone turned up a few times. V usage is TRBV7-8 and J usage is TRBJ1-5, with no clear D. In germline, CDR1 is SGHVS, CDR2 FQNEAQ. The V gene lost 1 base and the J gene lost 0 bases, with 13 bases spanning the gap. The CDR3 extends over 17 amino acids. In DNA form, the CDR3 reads TGTGCCAGCAGCTTAGGGTTCGCTGGCAATAGCAATCAGCCCCAGCATTTT. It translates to CASSLGFAGNSNQPQHF. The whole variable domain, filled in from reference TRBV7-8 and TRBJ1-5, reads GAGVSQSPRYKVAKRGQDVALRCDPISGHVSLFWYQQALGQGPEFLTYFQNEAQLDKSGLPSDRFFAERPEGSVSTLKIQRTQQEDSAVYLCASSLGFAGNSNQPQHFGDGTRLSIL.

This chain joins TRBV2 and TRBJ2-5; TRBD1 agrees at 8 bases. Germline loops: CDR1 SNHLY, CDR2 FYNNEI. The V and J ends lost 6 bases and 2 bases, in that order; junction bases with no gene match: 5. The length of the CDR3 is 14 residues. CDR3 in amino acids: CASRPGTGQETQYF. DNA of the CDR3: TGTGCCAGCAGGCCCGGGACAGGACAAGAGACCCAGTACTTC.

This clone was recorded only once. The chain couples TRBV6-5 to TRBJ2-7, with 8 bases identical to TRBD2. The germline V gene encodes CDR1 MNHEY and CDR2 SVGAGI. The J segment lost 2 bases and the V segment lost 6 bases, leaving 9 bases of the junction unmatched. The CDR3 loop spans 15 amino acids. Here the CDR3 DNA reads TGTGCCAGCAGCCCCGGGGGGGCAGGGACCTACGAGCAGTACTTC. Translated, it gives CASSPGGAGTYEQYF.

DNA for the CDR3: TGTGCCAGCAGCCAAGCCGGGGGTGGCACGCAGTATTTT. Protein product: CASSQAGGGTQYF. The chain has TRBV14 and TRBJ2-3; tentative D call: TRBD2 (6 bases). Deletions cut 1 base from V and 9 bases from J, with 11 bases between. This CDR3 is built from 13 residues. Germline V CDR1 and CDR2: SGHDN, FVKESK.

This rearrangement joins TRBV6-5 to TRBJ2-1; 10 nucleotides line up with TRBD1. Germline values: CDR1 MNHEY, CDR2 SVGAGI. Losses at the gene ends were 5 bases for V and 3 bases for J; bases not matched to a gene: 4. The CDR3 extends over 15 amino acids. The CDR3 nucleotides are TGTGCCAGCAGTCCGGACAGGGGGGGCTACAATGAGCAGTTCTTC. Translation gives CASSPDRGGYNEQFF.

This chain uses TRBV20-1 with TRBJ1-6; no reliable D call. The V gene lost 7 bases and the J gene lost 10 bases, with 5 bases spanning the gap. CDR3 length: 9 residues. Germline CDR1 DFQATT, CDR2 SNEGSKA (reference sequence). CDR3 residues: CSVGSPLHF. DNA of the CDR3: TGCAGTGTGGGATCACCCCTCCACTTT.

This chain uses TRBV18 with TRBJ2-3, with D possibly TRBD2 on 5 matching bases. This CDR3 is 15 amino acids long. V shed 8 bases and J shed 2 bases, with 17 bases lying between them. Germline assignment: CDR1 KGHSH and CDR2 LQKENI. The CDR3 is CASLNGGPSTDTQYF. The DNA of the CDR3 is TGTGCCAGCCTAAACGGAGGTCCCTCCACAGATACGCAGTATTTT. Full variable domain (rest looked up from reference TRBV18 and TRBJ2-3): NAGVMQNPRHLVRRRGQEARLRCSPMKGHSHVYWYRQLPEEGLKFMVYLQKENIIDESGMPKERFSAEFPKEGPSILRIQQVVRGDSAAYFCASLNGGPSTDTQYFGPGTRLTVL.

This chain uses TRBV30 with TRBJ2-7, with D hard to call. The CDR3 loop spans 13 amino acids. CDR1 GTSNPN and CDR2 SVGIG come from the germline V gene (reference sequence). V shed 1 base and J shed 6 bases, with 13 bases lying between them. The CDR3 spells CAWSEAVPVEQYF. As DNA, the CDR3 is TGTGCCTGGAGTGAGGCAGTACCGGTCGAGCAGTACTTC.

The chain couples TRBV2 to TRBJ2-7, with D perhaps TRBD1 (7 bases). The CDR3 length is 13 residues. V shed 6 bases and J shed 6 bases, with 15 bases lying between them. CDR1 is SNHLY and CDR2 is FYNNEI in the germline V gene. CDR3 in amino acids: CASSAGGPLEQYF. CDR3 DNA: TGTGCCAGCAGCGCAGGGGGGCCCCTCGAGCAGTACTTC.

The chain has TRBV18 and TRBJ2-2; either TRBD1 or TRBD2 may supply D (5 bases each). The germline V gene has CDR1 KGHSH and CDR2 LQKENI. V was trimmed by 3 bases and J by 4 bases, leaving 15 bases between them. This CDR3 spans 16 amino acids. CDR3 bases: TGTGCCAGCTCACCCCAAGGGACGGCCTTCACCGGGGAGCTGTTTTTT. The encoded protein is CASSPQGTAFTGELFF.